This T cell receptor (beta chain) was sequenced during a study of T cells after yellow fever vaccination. General study findings and limits: Weaker, the secondary response peaked sooner, at day 5 versus 15.

The TCR cDNA carried a universal primer site and UMIs from 5'RACE template switching. Each CDR3 protein gets one entry after TCRdb re-called the 5' RACE reads with MiXCR. This table holds about 73,000 distinct CDR3 sequences, around 7% found once. Germline loops: CDR1 DFQATT, CDR2 SNEGSKA (reference sequence). This CDR3 contains 12 residues. This clonotype was observed many times. Its antigen is currently unknown. The sample in question was CD8+ T cells sorted from PBMCs, obtained on the day of the yellow fever booster vaccination. V gene TRBV20-1 combines with J gene TRBJ2-7; 8 bases fit TRBD2. This clonotype was sampled from a man aged 25 to 45 who received the YFV17D yellow fever vaccine. The CDR3 DNA is TGCATGGGGCGGGAGGCTACCTACGAGCAGTACTTC. Its translation is CMGREATYEQYF.